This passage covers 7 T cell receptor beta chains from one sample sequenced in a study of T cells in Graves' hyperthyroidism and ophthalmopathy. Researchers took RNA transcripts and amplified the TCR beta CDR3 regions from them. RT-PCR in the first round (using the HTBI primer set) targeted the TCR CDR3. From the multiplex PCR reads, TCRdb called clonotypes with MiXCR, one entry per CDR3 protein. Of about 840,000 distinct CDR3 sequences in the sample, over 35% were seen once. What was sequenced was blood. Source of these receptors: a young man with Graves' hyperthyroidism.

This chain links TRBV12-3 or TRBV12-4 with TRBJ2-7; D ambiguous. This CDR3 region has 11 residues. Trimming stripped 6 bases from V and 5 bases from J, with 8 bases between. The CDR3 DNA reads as TGTGCCAGCAGAAGAAGGGACGAGCAGTACTTC. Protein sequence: CASRRRDEQYF.

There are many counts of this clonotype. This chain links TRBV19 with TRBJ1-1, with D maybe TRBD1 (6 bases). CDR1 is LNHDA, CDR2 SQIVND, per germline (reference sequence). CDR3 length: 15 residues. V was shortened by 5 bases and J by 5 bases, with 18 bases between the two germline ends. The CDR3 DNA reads TGTGCCAGTAGTCCCGACTTCACAGGGAGAACTGAAGCTTTCTTT. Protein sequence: CASSPDFTGRTEAFF.

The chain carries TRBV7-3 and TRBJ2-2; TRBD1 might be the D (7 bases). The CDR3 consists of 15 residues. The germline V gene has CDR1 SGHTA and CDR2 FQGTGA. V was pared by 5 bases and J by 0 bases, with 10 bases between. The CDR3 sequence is CASSAGGPNTGELFF. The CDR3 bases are TGTGCCAGCAGCGCAGGGGGGCCGAACACCGGGGAGCTGTTTTTT.

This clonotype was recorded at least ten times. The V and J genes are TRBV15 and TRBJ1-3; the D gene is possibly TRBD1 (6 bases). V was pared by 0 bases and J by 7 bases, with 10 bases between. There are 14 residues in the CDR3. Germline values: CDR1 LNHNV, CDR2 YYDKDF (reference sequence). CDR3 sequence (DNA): TGTGCCACCAGCAGAGATCGGGGGGCGAACACCATATATTTT. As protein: CATSRDRGANTIYF.

The CDR3 loop reads CASSYRVGELFF. The CDR3, as DNA: TGTGCCAGCAGCTACAGGGTCGGGGAGCTGTTTTTT. The chain uses TRBV7-2 and TRBJ2-2; maybe TRBD1 (6 bases). CDR3 size: 12 residues. Trimming shortened V by 4 bases and J by 7 bases, and 7 bases separated the two germline ends. Germline CDR1 reads SGHTA; CDR2 reads FQGNSA.

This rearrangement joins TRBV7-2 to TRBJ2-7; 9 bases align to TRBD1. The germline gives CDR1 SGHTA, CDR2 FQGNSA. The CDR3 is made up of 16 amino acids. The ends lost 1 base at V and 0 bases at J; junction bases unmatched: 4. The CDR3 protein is CASSLDPGQGSYEQYF. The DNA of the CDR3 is TGTGCCAGCAGCTTAGATCCGGGACAGGGCTCCTACGAGCAGTACTTC. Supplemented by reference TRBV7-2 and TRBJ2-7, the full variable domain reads GAGVSQSPSNKVTEKGKDVELRCDPISGHTALYWYRQSLGQGLEFLIYFQGNSAPDKSGLPSDRFSAERTGGSVSTLTIQRTQQEDSAVYLCASSLDPGQGSYEQYFGPGTRLTVT.

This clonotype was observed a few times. CDR3 residues: CASSNRAEAFF. The CDR3 DNA reads TGTGCCAGCAGTAACAGAGCTGAAGCTTTCTTT. The V and J genes are TRBV12-3 or TRBV12-4 and TRBJ1-1; D uncertain. The ends were cut back, 5 bases at V and 6 bases at J, with 7 bases in the middle. This CDR3 spans 11 amino acids.